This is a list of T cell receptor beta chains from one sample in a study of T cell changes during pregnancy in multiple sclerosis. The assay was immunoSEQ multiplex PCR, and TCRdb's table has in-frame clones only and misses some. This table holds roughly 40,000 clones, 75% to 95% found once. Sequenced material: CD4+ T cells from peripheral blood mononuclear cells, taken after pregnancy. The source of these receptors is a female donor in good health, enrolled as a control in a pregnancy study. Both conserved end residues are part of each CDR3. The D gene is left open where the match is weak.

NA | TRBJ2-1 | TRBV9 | TGTGCCAGCAGCGTAGAGGCCGGAGGCAATGAGCAGTTCTTC | CASSVEAGGNEQFF
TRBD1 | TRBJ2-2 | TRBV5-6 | TGTGCCAGCAGCTCTTATGAACAGGGGACCGGGGAGCTGTTTTTT | CASSSYEQGTGELFF
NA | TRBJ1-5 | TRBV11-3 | TGTGCCAGCAGCTTAGGCGGATCGAATCAGCCCCAGCATTTT | CASSLGGSNQPQHF
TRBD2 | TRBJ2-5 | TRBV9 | TGTGCCAGCAGCGTAGAGCATAGCGGGAAAGAGACCCAGTACTTC | CASSVEHSGKETQYF
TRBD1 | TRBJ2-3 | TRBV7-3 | TGTGCCAGCAGCTCCGGACAGGGGGGAGATACGCAGTATTTT | CASSSGQGGDTQYF
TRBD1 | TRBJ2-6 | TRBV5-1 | TGCGCCAGCAGCCAGGGGGCGCGAGGGGCCAACGTCCTGACTTTC | CASSQGARGANVLTF
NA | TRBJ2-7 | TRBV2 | TGTGCCAGCAGGCTGAGGGGGATGGGGATCTACGAGCAGTACTTC | CASRLRGMGIYEQYF
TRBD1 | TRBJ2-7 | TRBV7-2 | TGTGCCAGCAGAGGCGTACCGGGACAGTCCTACGAGCAGTACTTC | CASRGVPGQSYEQYF
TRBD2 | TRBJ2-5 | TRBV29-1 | TGCAGCGTTGTGGGTAGCGGGAGTCTGCAAGAGACCCAGTACTTC | CSVVGSGSLQETQYF
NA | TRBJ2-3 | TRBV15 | TGTGCCACCAGCGCCGACGGGGTGAGCACAGATACGCAGTATTTT | CATSADGVSTDTQYF
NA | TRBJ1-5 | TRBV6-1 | TGTGCCAGCAGGTCCACAGGGAACCAGCCCCAGCATTTT | CASRSTGNQPQHF
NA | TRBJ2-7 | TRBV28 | TGTGCCAGCAGTCCCGGGACACCTTACGAGCAGTACTTC | CASSPGTPYEQYF
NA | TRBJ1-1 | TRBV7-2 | TGTGCCAGCCTGAGACAGTTGAACACTGAAGCTTTCTTT | CASLRQLNTEAFF
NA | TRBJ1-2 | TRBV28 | TGTGCCAGCTCTGGGGGGAGGAACTATGGCTACACCTTC | CASSGGRNYGYTF
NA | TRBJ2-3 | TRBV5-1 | TGCGCCAGCAGCTTGGTTGGGCCCGCCACAGATACGCAGTATTTT | CASSLVGPATDTQYF
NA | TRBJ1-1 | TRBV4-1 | TGCGCCAGCAGCCAAGATAGGGGGGGGGCTTTCTTT | CASSQDRGGAFF
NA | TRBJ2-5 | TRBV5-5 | TGTGCCAGCGGGGTCGGCGGGGAAGAGACCCAGTACTTC | CASGVGGEETQYF
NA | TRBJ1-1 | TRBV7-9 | TGTGCCAGCAGCTTAGAGGGGCTAATTCCCTCTGAAGCTTTCTTT | CASSLEGLIPSEAFF